Listed here are 11 T cell receptor beta chains from one sample, sequenced in a study of response to subunit inactivated influenza vaccine. TCRdb reanalysed the RT-PCR reads using MiXCR and keeps one entry per CDR3 protein. The data contain a few hundred thousand distinct CDR3 sequences, 20% to 25% of them singletons. This sample comprised PBMCs from blood, obtained about 19 months after vaccination. All receptors derive from a man in his fifties or sixties who received an inactivated influenza vaccine.

This clonotype occurred a few times. V usage is TRBV4-3 and J usage is TRBJ1-5; 8 bases are shared with TRBD1. CDR3 length: 18 amino acids. The junction had 13 bases not matched to a gene; V was cut back by 1 base and J by 5 bases. Germline CDR1 reads LGHNA; CDR2 reads YSLEER. The CDR3, as DNA: TGCGCCAGCAGCCAAGGAGGGACAGGAGTCTTTAGGGATCAGCCCCAGCATTTT. It yields the protein CASSQGGTGVFRDQPQHF.

The chain employs TRBV12-3 or TRBV12-4 and TRBJ2-7; D may correspond to TRBD1 or TRBD2 (7 bases each). CDR3 length equals 21 residues. V was pared by 3 bases and J by 0 bases, with 30 bases between. CDR3 region: CASSFVTTGDYAQLRSYEQYF. CDR3 coding DNA: TGTGCCAGCAGTTTCGTCACAACAGGGGACTACGCCCAGCTACGCTCCTACGAGCAGTACTTC.

The rearrangement uses TRBV11-2 and TRBJ2-2; the D gene is possibly TRBD1 (7 bases). With 4 bases removed from V and 11 bases from J, the gap between germline ends came to 17 bases. CDR1 is SGHAT and CDR2 is FQNNGV in the germline V gene. This CDR3 region has 14 residues. CDR3 protein: CASSSSWRGRELFF. The CDR3 DNA reads TGTGCCAGCAGCTCAAGTTGGAGGGGGCGAGAGCTGTTTTTT.

This sequence joins TRBV7-9 and TRBJ2-7, with D tentatively TRBD1 (5 bases). The CDR3 extends over 15 amino acids. The germline V gene encodes CDR1 SEHNR and CDR2 FQNEAQ (reference sequence). Trimming stripped 6 bases from V and 0 bases from J, with 15 bases between. DNA of the CDR3: TGTGCCAGCAGAGGTACAGGTTACCACTCCTACGAGCAGTACTTC. Amino acid sequence: CASRGTGYHSYEQYF.

CDR3 in amino acids: CSATGQERTDTQYF. CDR3 nucleotide sequence: TGCAGTGCTACAGGACAGGAGCGCACAGATACGCAGTATTTT. The chain is built from TRBV20-1 and TRBJ2-3; 7 bases align to TRBD1. V was clipped by 4 bases and J by 1 base; unmatched bases: 5. The CDR3 covers 14 residues. Germline CDR1 reads DFQATT; CDR2 reads SNEGSKA (reference sequence).

This clonotype was counted between two and nine times. The rearrangement uses TRBV29-1 and TRBJ2-7, with a weak D call TRBD1 (5 bases). The CDR3 is made up of 13 amino acids. CDR1 is SQVTM, CDR2 ANQGSEA, per germline. V was shortened by 7 bases and J by 2 bases, with 15 bases between the two germline ends. The CDR3 nucleotides are TGCAGCGCCGTAGTCCCAGGGACCTACGAGCAGTACTTC. Its translation is CSAVVPGTYEQYF.

This chain links TRBV12-3 or TRBV12-4 with TRBJ2-2; no firm D call. With 8 bases removed from V and 0 bases from J, the gap between germline ends came to 7 bases. The CDR3 spans 13 residues. CDR3 loop: CASGDANTGELFF. In DNA form, the CDR3 reads TGTGCCAGCGGAGACGCGAACACCGGGGAGCTGTTTTTT.

The chain links TRBV10-3 to TRBJ2-2; no clear D. CDR3 length: 13 residues. V was trimmed by 2 bases and J by 6 bases, leaving 7 bases between them. Germline V lookup: CDR1 ENHRY, CDR2 SYGVKD. The CDR3 DNA follows: TGTGCCATCAGTGAGCTCGAGGCCGGGGAGCTGTTTTTT. As protein: CAISELEAGELFF.

V gene TRBV9 combines with J gene TRBJ1-1, with D tentatively TRBD1 (5 bases). Deletions cut 7 bases from V and 5 bases from J, with 15 bases between. Germline CDR1 SGDLS, CDR2 YYNGEE. This CDR3 is 13 amino acids long. CDR3 residues: CASGTGGVTEAFF. Written as DNA, the CDR3 is TGTGCCAGCGGCACCGGAGGGGTTACTGAAGCTTTCTTT.

J is TRBJ1-4 and V is TRBV28; TRBD1 matches 11 bases. Losses at the gene ends were 1 base for V and 7 bases for J; bases not matched to a gene: 5. This CDR3 is 16 amino acids long. CDR1 MDHEN and CDR2 SYDVKM come from the germline V gene. The CDR3 DNA follows: TGTGCCAGCAGTTTATCTTCCGGGACAGGGGGTGAAAAACTGTTTTTT. Its translation: CASSLSSGTGGEKLFF.

This clonotype appeared a few times. The chain uses TRBV12-3 or TRBV12-4 and TRBJ2-1; D is possibly TRBD1 (6 bases). The CDR3 runs to 12 residues. V was pared by 5 bases and J by 8 bases, with 10 bases between. In nucleotides, the CDR3 is TGTGCCAGCAGTAAACAGGGCCATGAGCAGTTCTTC. It codes for CASSKQGHEQFF.